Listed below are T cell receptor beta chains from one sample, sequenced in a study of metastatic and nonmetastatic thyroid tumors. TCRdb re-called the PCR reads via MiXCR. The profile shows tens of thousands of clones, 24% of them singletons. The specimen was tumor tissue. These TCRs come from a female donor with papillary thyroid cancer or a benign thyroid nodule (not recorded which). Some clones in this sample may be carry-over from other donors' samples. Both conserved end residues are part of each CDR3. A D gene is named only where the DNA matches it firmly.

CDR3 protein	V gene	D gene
CASRGGQTEAFF	TRBV6-1	NA
CSARILGSGGYTF	TRBV20-1	NA
CASSLGGAGLNQPQHF	TRBV2	NA
CASSLAALNTGELFF	TRBV5-1	NA
CSARDKRWGAGGDTQYF	TRBV20-1	NA
CSARTHSSDTQYF	TRBV20-1	NA
CASSFEAQGTPLHF	TRBV5-1	NA
CASSQGLAYNEQFF	TRBV4-1	NA
CASSPNTMNTEAFF	TRBV18	NA
CAWSGRAIQETQYF	TRBV30	NA
CASSDSGGDRISEAFF	TRBV6-4	TRBD1
CASSERAGQGNEQYF	TRBV2	TRBD1
CSARIPQAGDQETQYF	TRBV20-1	TRBD2
CASSFGGNSVSGNTIYF	TRBV5-1	NA
CASSLAGPLNTEAFF	TRBV7-2	NA
CASSLGLALYEQYF	TRBV5-1	NA
CSAELARALDEQFF	TRBV20-1	TRBD2
CSARDPSALTQYF	TRBV20-1	NA
CASQRGSYEQYF	TRBV6-1	NA
CASSHPYRGKNIQYF	TRBV3-1	TRBD1
CSAKPGQGTSEQFF	TRBV20-1	TRBD1
CASSQTGGVNEQYF	TRBV2	TRBD1
CSAAHPALQETQYF	TRBV20-1	NA
CASSRPISYERYF	TRBV27	NA
CASRLSDRPNTEAFF	TRBV5-1	TRBD1
CSAGRVAGGKETQYF	TRBV20-1	TRBD2
CASSLGPRGNEQYF	TRBV7-2	TRBD1
CASTDFGAYEQYF	TRBV28	NA
CASSLGLAGEGQYF	TRBV3-1	TRBD2
CASSLVAASSYNSPLHF	TRBV5-1	NA
CASRPSRGQGSGYTF	TRBV12-3/TRBV12-4	TRBD1
CASSRRTGLDSYNSPLHF	TRBV27	TRBD1
CASSLSQRFSGANVLTF	TRBV7-3	NA
CSARGYRGAGEPFF	TRBV20-1	TRBD1
CASSEQGFDGYTF	TRBV19	NA
CASSFSGQHNEQFF	TRBV27	NA
CASMSPTRGTEAFF	TRBV5-1	NA
CASSSATSGFSYEQYF	TRBV5-1	TRBD2
CATSQRTGYTEAFF	TRBV15	TRBD1
CASSEENLGRSYTF	TRBV10-2	NA
CASSDKGGNEAFF	TRBV6-1	NA
CASSLDRMNTEAFF	TRBV5-1	NA
CSANLYPSYEQYF	TRBV20-1	NA
CASSGGGLAGGETQYF	TRBV7-9	TRBD2
CASSEPGQANTESFF	TRBV2	TRBD1
CAISEALTGTNSYEQYF	TRBV10-3	NA
CSATPGPHWDTQYF	TRBV20-1	NA
CASFSPRSPYNEQFF	TRBV12-3/TRBV12-4	NA
CASSSPENRDGYTF	TRBV5-1	NA
CASRDRYGYTF	TRBV19	NA
CASSLRVNYGYTF	TRBV12-3/TRBV12-4	NA
CASSFGDRGDIQYF	TRBV7-2	TRBD1